This T cell receptor beta chain was captured by sequencing in a study of CD8+ T cells in alopecia areata. Study information: Those patients who were treated received oral tofacitinib, which was given at 5 to 10 mg twice daily for moderate-to-severe alopecia areata.

Stated treatment: oral pan-JAK inhibitor, 5-10 mg twice daily. Patients with alopecia areata provided lesional scalp punch biopsies as well as peripheral blood. In its sample, this clone was seen a few times. The CDR3 consists of 15 residues. In germline, CDR1 is SQVTM, CDR2 ANQGSEA. V lost 6 bases, J lost 1 base, and 16 bases lay in between. Following extraction, RNA underwent reverse transcription to cDNA, which served as the sequencing template. The table came from immunoSEQ multiplex PCR; TCRdb's copy has only in-frame clones and leaves some out. The sample includes some 150,000 clones, roughly four fifths of them seen just once.

The sequencing here drew on CD8+ T cells sorted from blood, taken at week 4, from a patient treated with tofacitinib. This TCR was recovered from a human donor with alopecia areata. This chain joins TRBV29-1 and TRBJ2-4; D possibly corresponds to TRBD1 (5 bases). The CDR3 sequence: CSVETGASAKNIQYF. In DNA form, the CDR3 reads TGCAGCGTGGAAACAGGTGCCAGCGCCAAAAACATTCAGTACTTC.